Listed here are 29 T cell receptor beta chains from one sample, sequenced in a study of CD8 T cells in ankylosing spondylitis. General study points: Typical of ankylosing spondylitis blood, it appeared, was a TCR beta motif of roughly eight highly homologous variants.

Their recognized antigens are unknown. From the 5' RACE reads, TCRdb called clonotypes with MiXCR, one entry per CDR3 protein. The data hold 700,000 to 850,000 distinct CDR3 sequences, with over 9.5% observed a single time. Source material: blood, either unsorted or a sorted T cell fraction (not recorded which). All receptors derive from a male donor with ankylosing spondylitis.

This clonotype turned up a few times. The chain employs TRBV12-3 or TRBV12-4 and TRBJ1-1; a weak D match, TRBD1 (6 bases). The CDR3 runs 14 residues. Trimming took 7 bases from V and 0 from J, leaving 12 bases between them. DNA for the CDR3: TGTGCCAGCACCCCGGGACAAATGAACACTGAAGCTTTCTTT. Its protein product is CASTPGQMNTEAFF.

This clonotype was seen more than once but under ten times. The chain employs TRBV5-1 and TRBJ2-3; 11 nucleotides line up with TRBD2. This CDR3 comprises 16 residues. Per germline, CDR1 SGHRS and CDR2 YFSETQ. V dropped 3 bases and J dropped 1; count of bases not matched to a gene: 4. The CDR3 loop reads CASSSGTSGGTDTQYF. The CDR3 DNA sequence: TGCGCCAGCAGCTCCGGGACTAGCGGCGGCACAGATACGCAGTATTTT.

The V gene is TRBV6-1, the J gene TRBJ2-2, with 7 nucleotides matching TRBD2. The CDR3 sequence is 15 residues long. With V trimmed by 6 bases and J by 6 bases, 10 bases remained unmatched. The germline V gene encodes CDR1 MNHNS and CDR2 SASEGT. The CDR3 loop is CASSRGGSKAGELFF. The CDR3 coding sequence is TGTGCCAGCAGCCGGGGCGGGAGCAAGGCCGGGGAGCTGTTTTTT.

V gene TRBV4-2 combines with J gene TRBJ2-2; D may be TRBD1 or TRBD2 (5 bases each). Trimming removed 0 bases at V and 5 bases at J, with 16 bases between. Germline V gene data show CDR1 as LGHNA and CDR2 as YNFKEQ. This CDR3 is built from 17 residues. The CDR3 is CASSQDRQRLGTGELFF. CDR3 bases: TGTGCCAGCAGCCAAGATCGACAGCGGCTTGGGACCGGGGAGCTGTTTTTT.

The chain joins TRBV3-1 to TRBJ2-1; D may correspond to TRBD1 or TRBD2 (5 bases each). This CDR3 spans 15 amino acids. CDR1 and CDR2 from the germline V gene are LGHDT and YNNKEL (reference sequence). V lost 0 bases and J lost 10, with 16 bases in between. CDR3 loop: CASSQDRRQGGEQFF. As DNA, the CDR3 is TGTGCCAGCAGCCAAGATAGGCGGCAGGGCGGGGAGCAGTTCTTC.

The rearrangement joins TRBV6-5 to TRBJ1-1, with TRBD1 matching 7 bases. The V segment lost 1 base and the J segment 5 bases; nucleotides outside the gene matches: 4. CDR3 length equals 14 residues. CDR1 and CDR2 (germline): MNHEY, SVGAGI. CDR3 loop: CASSYWTGRTEAFF. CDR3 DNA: TGTGCCAGCAGTTACTGGACAGGCCGGACTGAAGCTTTCTTT.

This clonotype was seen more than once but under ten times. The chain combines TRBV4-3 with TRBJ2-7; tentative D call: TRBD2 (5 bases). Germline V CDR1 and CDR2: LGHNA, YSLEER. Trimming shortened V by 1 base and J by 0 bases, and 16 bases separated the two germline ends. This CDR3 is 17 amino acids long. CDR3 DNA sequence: TGCGCCAGCAGCCAAGGATTTGGGCAAGGGAGCTCCTACGAGCAGTACTTC. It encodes CASSQGFGQGSSYEQYF.

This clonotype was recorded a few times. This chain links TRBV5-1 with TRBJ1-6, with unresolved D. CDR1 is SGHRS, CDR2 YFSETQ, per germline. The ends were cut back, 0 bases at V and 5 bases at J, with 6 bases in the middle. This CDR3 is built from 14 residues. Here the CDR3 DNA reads TGCGCCAGCAGCTTGGGGAGGCATAATTCACCCCTCCACTTT. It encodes CASSLGRHNSPLHF.

In DNA form, the CDR3 reads TGTGCCAGCAGCCCCCCGGGACTGTCGAACACCGGGGAGCTGTTTTTT. The encoded protein is CASSPPGLSNTGELFF. The chain carries TRBV7-3 and TRBJ2-2; tentative D call: TRBD2 (6 bases). This CDR3 region has 16 residues. Trimming stripped 5 bases from V and 0 bases from J, with 13 bases between. Germline V gives CDR1 SGHTA, CDR2 FQGTGA.

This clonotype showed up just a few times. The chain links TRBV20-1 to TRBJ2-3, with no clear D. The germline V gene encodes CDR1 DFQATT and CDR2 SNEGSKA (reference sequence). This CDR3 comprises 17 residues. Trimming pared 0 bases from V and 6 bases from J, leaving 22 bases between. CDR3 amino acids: CSARDLSWRSIVDTQYF. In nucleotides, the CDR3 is TGCAGTGCTAGAGATCTATCTTGGAGAAGTATTGTGGATACGCAGTATTTT.

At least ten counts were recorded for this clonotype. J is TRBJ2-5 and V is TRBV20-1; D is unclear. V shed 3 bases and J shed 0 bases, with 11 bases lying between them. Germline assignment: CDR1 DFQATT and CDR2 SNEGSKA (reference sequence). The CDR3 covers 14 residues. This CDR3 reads CSASQRRYQETQYF. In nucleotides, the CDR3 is TGCAGTGCTAGTCAGCGCAGGTACCAAGAGACCCAGTACTTC.

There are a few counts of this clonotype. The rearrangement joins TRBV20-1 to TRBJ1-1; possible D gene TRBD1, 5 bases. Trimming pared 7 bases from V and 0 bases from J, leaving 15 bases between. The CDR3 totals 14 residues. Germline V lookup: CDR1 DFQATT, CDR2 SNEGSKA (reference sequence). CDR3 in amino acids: CSGQWGAMNTEAFF. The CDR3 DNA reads TGCAGTGGACAGTGGGGCGCCATGAACACTGAAGCTTTCTTT.

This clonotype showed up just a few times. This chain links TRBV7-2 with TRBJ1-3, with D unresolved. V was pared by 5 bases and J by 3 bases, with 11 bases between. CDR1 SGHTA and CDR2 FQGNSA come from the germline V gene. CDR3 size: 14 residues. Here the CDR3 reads CASSADLNGNTIYF. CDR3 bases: TGTGCCAGCAGCGCGGACCTGAATGGAAACACCATATATTTT.

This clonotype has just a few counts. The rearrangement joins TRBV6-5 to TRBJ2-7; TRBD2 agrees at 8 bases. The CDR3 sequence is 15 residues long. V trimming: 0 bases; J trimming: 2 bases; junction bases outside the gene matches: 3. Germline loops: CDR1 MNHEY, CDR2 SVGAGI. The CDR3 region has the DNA TGTGCCAGCAGTTACTCGGGTAGCGGGGCCTACGAGCAGTACTTC. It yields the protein CASSYSGSGAYEQYF.

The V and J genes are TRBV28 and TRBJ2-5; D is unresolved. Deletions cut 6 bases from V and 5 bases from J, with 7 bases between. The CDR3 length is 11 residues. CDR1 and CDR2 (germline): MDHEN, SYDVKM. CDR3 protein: CASSMLETQYF. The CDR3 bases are TGTGCCAGCAGCATGCTGGAGACCCAGTACTTC.

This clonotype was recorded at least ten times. CDR3 in DNA: TGCAGTGCTAGAAATTGGGGCGGCCAAGAGACCCAGTACTTC. It codes for CSARNWGGQETQYF. This chain uses TRBV20-1 with TRBJ2-5, with D possibly being TRBD1 (5 bases). With 2 bases removed from V and 1 base from J, the gap between germline ends came to 11 bases. The CDR3 is 14 amino acids. Germline CDR1 is DFQATT and CDR2 is SNEGSKA (reference sequence).

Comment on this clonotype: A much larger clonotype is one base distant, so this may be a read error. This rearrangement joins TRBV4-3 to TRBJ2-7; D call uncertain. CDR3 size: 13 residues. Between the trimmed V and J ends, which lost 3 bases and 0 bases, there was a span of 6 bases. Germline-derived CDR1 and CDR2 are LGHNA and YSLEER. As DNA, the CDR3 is TGCGCCAGCAGCCAGGCAGTCTCCTACGAGCAGTACTTC. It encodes CASSQAVSYEQYF.

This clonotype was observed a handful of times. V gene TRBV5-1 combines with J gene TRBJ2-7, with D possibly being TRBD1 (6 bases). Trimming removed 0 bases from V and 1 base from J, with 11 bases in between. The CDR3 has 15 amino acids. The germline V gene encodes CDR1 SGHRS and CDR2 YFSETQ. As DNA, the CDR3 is TGCGCCAGCAGCTTGGGGGCACAGGGTTCCTACGAGCAGTACTTC. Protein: CASSLGAQGSYEQYF.

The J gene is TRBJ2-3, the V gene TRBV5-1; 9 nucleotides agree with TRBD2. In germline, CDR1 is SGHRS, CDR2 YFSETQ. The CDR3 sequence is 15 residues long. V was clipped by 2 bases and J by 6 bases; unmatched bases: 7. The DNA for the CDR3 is TGCGCCAGCAGCTTCCTAGCGGGATTCGGGGATACGCAGTATTTT. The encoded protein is CASSFLAGFGDTQYF.

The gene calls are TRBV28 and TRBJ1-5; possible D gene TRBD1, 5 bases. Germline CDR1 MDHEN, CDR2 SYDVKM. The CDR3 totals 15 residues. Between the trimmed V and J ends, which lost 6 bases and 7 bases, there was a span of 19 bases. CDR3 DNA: TGTGCCAGCAGCCGAAGACCAGGGCTTGTACAGCCCCAGCATTTT. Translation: CASSRRPGLVQPQHF. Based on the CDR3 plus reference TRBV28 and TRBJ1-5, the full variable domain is DVKVTQSSRYLVKRTGEKVFLECVQDMDHENMFWYRQDPGLGLRLIYFSYDVKMKEKGDIPEGYSVSREKKERFSLILESASTNQTSMYLCASSRRPGLVQPQHFGDGTRLSIL.

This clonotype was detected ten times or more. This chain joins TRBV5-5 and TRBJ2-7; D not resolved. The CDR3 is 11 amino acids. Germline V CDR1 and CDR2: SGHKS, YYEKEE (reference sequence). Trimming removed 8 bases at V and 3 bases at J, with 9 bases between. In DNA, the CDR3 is TGTGCCAGTAACATGATCTACGAGCAGTACTTC. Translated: CASNMIYEQYF.

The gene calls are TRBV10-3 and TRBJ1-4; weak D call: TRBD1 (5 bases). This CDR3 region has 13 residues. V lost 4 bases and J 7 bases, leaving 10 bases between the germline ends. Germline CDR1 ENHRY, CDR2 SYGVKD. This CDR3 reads CAISGQGFEKLFF. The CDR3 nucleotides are TGTGCCATCAGTGGGCAGGGCTTTGAAAAACTGTTTTTT.

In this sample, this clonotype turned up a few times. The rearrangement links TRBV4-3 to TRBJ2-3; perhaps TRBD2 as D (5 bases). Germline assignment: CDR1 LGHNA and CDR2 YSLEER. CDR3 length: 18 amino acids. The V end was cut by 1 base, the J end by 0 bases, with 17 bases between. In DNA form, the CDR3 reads TGCGCCAGCAGCCAAGGCCCTCGATTTAGCGTAAGCACAGATACGCAGTATTTT. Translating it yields CASSQGPRFSVSTDTQYF.

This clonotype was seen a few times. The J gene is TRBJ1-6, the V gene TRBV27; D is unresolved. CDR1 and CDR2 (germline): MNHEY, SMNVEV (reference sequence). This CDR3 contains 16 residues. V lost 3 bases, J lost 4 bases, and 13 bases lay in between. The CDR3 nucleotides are TGTGCCAGCAGTTTCGACGGAACTCCATATAATTCACCCCTCCACTTT. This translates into CASSFDGTPYNSPLHF.

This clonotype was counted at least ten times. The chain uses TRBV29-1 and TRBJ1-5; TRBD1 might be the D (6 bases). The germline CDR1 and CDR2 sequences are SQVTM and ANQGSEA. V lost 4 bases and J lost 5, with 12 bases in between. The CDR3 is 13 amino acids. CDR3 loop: CSVAGDLDQPQHF. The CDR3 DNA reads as TGCAGCGTTGCAGGGGATCTTGATCAGCCCCAGCATTTT. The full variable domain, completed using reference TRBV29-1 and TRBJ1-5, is SAVISQKPSRDICQRGTSLTIQCQVDSQVTMMFWYRQQPGQSLTLIATANQGSEATYESGFVIDKFPISRPNLTFSTLTVSNMSPEDSSIYLCSVAGDLDQPQHFGDGTRLSIL.

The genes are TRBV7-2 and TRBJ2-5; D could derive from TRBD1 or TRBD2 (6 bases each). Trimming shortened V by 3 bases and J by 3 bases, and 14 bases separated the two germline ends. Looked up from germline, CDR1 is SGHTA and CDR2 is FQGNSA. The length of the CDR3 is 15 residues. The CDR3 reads CASSFAGTNEETQYF. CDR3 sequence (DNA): TGTGCCAGCAGCTTCGCGGGGACAAACGAAGAGACCCAGTACTTC.

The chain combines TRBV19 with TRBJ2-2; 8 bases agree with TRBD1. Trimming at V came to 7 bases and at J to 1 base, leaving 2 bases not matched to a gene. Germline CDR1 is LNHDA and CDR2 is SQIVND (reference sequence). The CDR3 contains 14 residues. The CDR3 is CASTRGQNTGELFF. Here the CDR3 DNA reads TGTGCCAGTACCAGGGGGCAGAACACCGGGGAGCTGTTTTTT.

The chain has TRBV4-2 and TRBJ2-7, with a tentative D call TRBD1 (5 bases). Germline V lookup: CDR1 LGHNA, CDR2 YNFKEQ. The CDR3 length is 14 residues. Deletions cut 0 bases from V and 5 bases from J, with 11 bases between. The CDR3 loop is CASSQDTQVHEQYF. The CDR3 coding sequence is TGTGCCAGCAGCCAAGACACACAGGTCCACGAGCAGTACTTC.

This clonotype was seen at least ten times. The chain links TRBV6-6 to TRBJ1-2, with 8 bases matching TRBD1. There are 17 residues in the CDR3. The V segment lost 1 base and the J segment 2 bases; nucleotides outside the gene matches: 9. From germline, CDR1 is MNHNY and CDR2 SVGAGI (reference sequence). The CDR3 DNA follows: TGTGCCAGCAGTTACTGGGAAGACAGGGGCGAAAACTATGGCTACACCTTC. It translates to CASSYWEDRGENYGYTF.